These T cell receptor beta chains were read from a single sample in a study of blood T cell repertoires in COVID-19. The protocol was immunoSEQ multiplex PCR, while the TCRdb copy is restricted to in-frame clones and leaves out a portion. The data hold some 120,000 clones, with 70% to 85% observed a single time. Specimen: peripheral blood. The receptors derive from a man between 65 and 85 years old with active or convalescent COVID-19. Each CDR3 is given with its conserved first and last residue. D genes are given only for firm matches. Size is stated for part of the rows, as once, few or many counts, or as a class when the clone is expanded.

j_gene,abundance,d_gene,v_gene,CDR3aa,CDR3nt
TRBJ2-7,NA,NA,TRBV11-2,CASGSFSYEQYF,TGTGCCAGCGGTAGCTTCTCCTACGAGCAGTACTTC
TRBJ1-5,NA,TRBD1,TRBV7-2,CASSQDRALGQPQHF,TGTGCCAGCAGTCAGGACAGGGCATTAGGACAGCCCCAGCATTTT
TRBJ2-2,NA,NA,TRBV21-1,CASSPLAGETGELFF,TGTGCCAGCAGCCCGCTAGCGGGGGAAACCGGGGAGCTGTTTTTT
TRBJ2-2,NA,NA,TRBV28,CASSFRTAGDGELFF,TGTGCCAGCAGTTTCCGGACCGCCGGGGACGGGGAGCTGTTTTTT
TRBJ1-2,once,NA,TRBV19,CASSPLDYGYTF,TGTGCCAGTAGCCCCCTCGACTATGGCTACACCTTC
TRBJ1-1,NA,NA,TRBV5-1,CASSLGTRNTEAFF,TGCGCCAGCAGCCTTGGAACTAGGAACACTGAAGCTTTCTTT
TRBJ2-1,NA,TRBD2,TRBV7-2,CASSSKRGGSMGQFF,TGTGCCAGCAGCTCAAAGCGGGGAGGGTCAATGGGGCAGTTCTTC
TRBJ2-1,NA,TRBD2,TRBV5-4,CASSPTGGLPSYNEQFF,TGTGCCAGCAGCCCCACGGGAGGTCTACCTTCCTACAATGAGCAGTTCTTC
TRBJ1-6,NA,NA,TRBV9,CASSAYMAPPLHF,TGTGCCAGCAGCGCATACATGGCCCCACCCCTCCACTTT
TRBJ2-5,NA,NA,TRBV18,CASSSTLASETQYF,TGTGCCAGCTCATCGACCCTAGCGTCGGAGACCCAGTACTTC
TRBJ2-7,NA,TRBD1,TRBV11-2,CASSFETGASYEQYF,TGTGCCAGCAGCTTTGAGACAGGGGCCTCCTACGAGCAGTACTTC
TRBJ1-5,NA,TRBD1,TRBV23-1,CASQGAQHF,TGCGCAAGCCAGGGGGCCCAGCATTTT
TRBJ2-3,NA,TRBD2,TRBV7-2,CASSKGLAGVGDTQYF,TGTGCCAGCAGCAAGGGACTAGCGGGAGTTGGTGATACGCAGTATTTT
TRBJ1-5,few,NA,TRBV2,CASSERQGYNQPQHF,TGTGCCAGCAGTGAAAGGCAGGGGTACAATCAGCCCCAGCATTTT
TRBJ1-2,NA,NA,TRBV7-2,CASSSRRLRDTHINYGYTF,TGTGCCAGCAGCTCACGCCGCCTCCGGGACACCCATATTAACTATGGCTACACCTTC
TRBJ1-3,NA,NA,TRBV28,CASSYKGFFRTVSGNTIYF,TGTGCCAGCAGCTACAAGGGATTTTTCAGGACAGTATCCGGAAACACCATATATTTT
TRBJ2-7,many,TRBD1,TRBV2,CASDGTGSYEQYF,TGTGCCAGCGATGGGACAGGGTCCTACGAGCAGTACTTC
TRBJ1-1,few,NA,TRBV7-2,CASSLDRVNTEAFF,TGTGCCAGCAGCTTAGACAGGGTGAACACTGAAGCTTTCTTT
TRBJ2-7,NA,TRBD2,TRBV2,CASSEGEGYFYEQYF,TGTGCCAGCAGTGAAGGGGAGGGCTACTTCTACGAGCAGTACTTC
TRBJ1-4,NA,NA,TRBV18,CASSRSIPDNEKLFF,TGTGCCAGCTCCCGGTCGATACCCGATAATGAAAAACTGTTTTTT
TRBJ2-5,NA,NA,TRBV5-1,CASSAGQKETQYF,TGCGCCAGCAGCGCCGGACAGAAAGAGACCCAGTACTTC
TRBJ1-2,few,NA,TRBV28,CASSLQRGYGYTF,TGTGCCAGCAGTTTACAAAGAGGGTATGGCTACACCTTC
TRBJ1-1,NA,TRBD1,TRBV28,CASTNNRGNTEAFF,TGTGCCAGCACTAATAACAGGGGGAACACTGAAGCTTTCTTT
TRBJ1-2,NA,NA,TRBV28,CASSLKDKSYGYTF,TGTGCCAGCAGTTTAAAGGACAAGAGCTATGGCTACACCTTC
TRBJ2-7,NA,TRBD1,TRBV18,CASSPPGQGFYEQYF,TGTGCCAGCTCACCACCGGGACAGGGATTCTACGAGCAGTACTTC
TRBJ2-2,NA,TRBD1,TRBV6-5,CASSLDRAYTGELFF,TGTGCCAGCAGCCTTGACAGGGCCTACACCGGGGAGCTGTTTTTT
TRBJ1-2,NA,NA,TRBV6-5,CASSYSTRAGYTF,TGTGCCAGCAGTTACTCGACCAGGGCTGGCTACACCTTC
TRBJ2-7,once,TRBD1,TRBV12-3/TRBV12-4,CASSLAGGHEQYF,TGTGCCAGCAGTTTAGCAGGGGGCCACGAGCAGTACTTC
TRBJ1-1,NA,TRBD1,TRBV5-5,CASSFDWRDRGPEAFF,TGTGCCAGCAGCTTCGACTGGCGGGACAGGGGGCCTGAAGCTTTCTTT
TRBJ2-5,once,TRBD2,TRBV10-3,CAISEWSGTKETQYF,TGTGCCATCAGTGAGTGGAGCGGGACGAAAGAGACCCAGTACTTC